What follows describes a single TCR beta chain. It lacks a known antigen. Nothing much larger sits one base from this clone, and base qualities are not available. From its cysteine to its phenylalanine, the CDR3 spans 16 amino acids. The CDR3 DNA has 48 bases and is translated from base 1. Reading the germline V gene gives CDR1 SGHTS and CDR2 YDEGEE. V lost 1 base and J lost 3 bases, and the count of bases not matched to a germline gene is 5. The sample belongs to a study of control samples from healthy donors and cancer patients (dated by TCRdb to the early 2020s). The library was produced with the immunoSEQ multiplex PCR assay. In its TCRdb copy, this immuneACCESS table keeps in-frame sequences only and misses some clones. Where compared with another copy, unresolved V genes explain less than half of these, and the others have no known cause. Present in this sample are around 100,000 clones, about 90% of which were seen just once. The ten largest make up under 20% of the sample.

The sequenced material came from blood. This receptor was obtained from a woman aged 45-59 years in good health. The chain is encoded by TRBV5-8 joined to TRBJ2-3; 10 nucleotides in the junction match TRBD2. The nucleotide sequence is TGTGCCAGCAGCTTGCCCGGACTAGCGGTTACAGATACGCAGTATTTT. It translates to CASSLPGLAVTDTQYF.